This entry is about one T cell receptor beta chain. Its cognate antigen is unknown. It may be a read error: a sequence one base away is much more abundant. The data belong to a study of T cells after yellow fever vaccination. Study observations and caveats: Post-booster reappearance was seen for most primary-vaccination clones (about 96% CD4, 80% to 90% CD8).

TCRdb itself ran the 5' RACE reads through MiXCR, one entry per CDR3 protein. The table has just over 300,000 distinct CDR3 sequences, approximately 3.8% seen once. The sequencing here drew on PBMCs, taken on the day of the yellow fever booster vaccination. This TCR came from a man aged 18-30 years who received the YFV17D yellow fever vaccine.

CDR3 in DNA: TGCGCCAGCAGCCAAGGACAGGGCTTTAATTCACCCCTCCACTTT. It translates to CASSQGQGFNSPLHF. The rearrangement uses TRBV4-1 and TRBJ1-6, with TRBD1 identical over 7 bases. Unmatched junction bases numbered 3, after V lost 1 base and J lost 6 bases. The CDR3 spans 15 residues. The V gene's germline CDR1 is MGHRA and CDR2 YSYEKL.